This TCR beta chain emerged from a study of cytomegalovirus exposure and HLA in healthy donors (dated by TCRdb to about 2017). Turning to the overall study: An earlier analysis of several hundred of the donors reported 276 Gb of sequence data and some 110 million unique TCR beta sequences obtained from around 170 million T cells. In a later genetic analysis, genome-wide SNP genotypes for about three fifths of the 666 donors were used, and that subset was treated as a discovery cohort. Along with the approximately 700-subject first cohort, a separate validation cohort of over 90 different subjects was used. To study patterns of TCR occurrence, a later analysis re-analyzed previously published TCR beta repertoires from 650 to 750 donors and added high-resolution HLA genotyping. Typing coverage varied by locus: roughly 629-630 donors for A, B, C, DRB1 and DQB1; roughly 510 for DQA1; around 570 for DPA1; more than 450 for DPB1. An early release that covered some 640 HLA-typed donors contained around 330 gigabases of sequencing data and about 93 million unique TCR sequences. Donor age, sex, ethnicity and CMV serostatus were compiled alongside the repertoire data. All discovery cohort repertoires had been generated using a single sequencing platform. Among almost 400 genotyped donors of the cohort, an average of around 240,000 unique TCR beta nucleotide sequences were sequenced per donor, around 18% of them non-productive. An earlier analysis of around 640 of the donors used high-throughput TCR beta sequencing to judge whether each TCR beta V gene segment behaved as functional or pseudogenic. The study used immunosequencing to profile the T cell repertoires of approximately 640 subjects and linked those repertoires to cytomegalovirus serostatus. HLA typing covered class I and class II loci at four-digit resolution. Rather than drawing on any new phenotypic data, the later analysis identified candidate immune exposures from TCR beta sequences and the way those sequences occurred across donors. The genetic ancestry cluster associated with self-reported Caucasian donors included roughly four fifths of the roughly 380 genotyped donors. To predict cytomegalovirus infection status, the study brought together high-throughput TCR immunosequencing, statistical association of individual TCRs with disease status, and machine learning. The study aimed to test whether signatures of past pathogen exposure could be identified by cataloging public T cell receptors. Five DR-DQ haplotypes were handled as single units for association and clustering, since linkage in the cohort was strong. Results the study describes overall, beyond this receptor: A few of the identified cytomegalovirus-associated TCR beta chains were confirmed in vitro to be specific for cytomegalovirus antigens. Because some donors lacked HLA typing at each locus, the association tests relied only on the typed subset. An earlier analysis of some 590 of the donors showed that most TCR beta V segments appeared in productive rearrangements either about 90% or about 30% of the time, which broadly matched IMGT annotations. A further reported finding was that TCR beta sequences accurately predicted the HLA-A and HLA-B alleles for most subjects in the first cohort. An association between a missense DCLRE1C variant and V-gene and J-gene trimming of TCR beta chains was found in a later genetic analysis and replicated in an independent cohort. The only immune exposure information available for the cohort was CMV serostatus. Because counts were too low, 15 or so rarely observed V segments, including chromosome 9 orphons, were excluded from the earlier analysis of some 540 of the donors. According to the authors, the approach could potentially be generalized to other disease states and immunological phenotypes. In a later analysis, the rate of TCR association differed among HLA loci, with DRB1 alleles having the most associated TCRs and HLA-C alleles having the fewest. In a later analysis, most CMV-associated TCR beta chains were found to appear HLA-restricted, with HLA associations seemingly driven largely by CMV exposure. Linkage disequilibrium might explain the correlated functional status among segregating V segments, but an unknown experimental factor could not be ruled out. This cohort had only TCR beta chains sequenced, and the lack of alpha or paired-chain data limited which features could be detected. Most TCR sequences were seen in very few donors, while some public TCRs were found in many individuals. In the study, roughly 160 TCR beta chains were listed as associated with cytomegalovirus. Several of the top co-occurrence clusters appeared to be linked to parvovirus B19, influenza, CMV and Epstein-Barr virus, according to a later analysis. The classifier was reported to diagnose cytomegalovirus status with high specificity and sensitivity in both the original and validation cohorts. In a later analysis, 16,951 TCR beta sequences were associated with specific HLA alleles at a false discovery rate of 0.05. Roughly uniform sequencing depth across donors was assumed in presence/absence analyses, although this assumption may not hold. Compared with the 666-donor mean, donors in an Asian-associated ancestry cluster had fewer N-insertions in productive TCRs, according to a later genetic analysis. In a later analysis, HLA-associated TCR beta chains were found to be more clonally expanded and to have lower generation probabilities than equally common non-associated chains. Assigning TCR associations to individual alleles was difficult when HLA alleles, especially DR and DQ, strongly co-occurred. A group of highly shared sequence variants was considered likely to be a technical artifact of the sequencing pipeline.

Receptors were amplified or captured by the immunoSEQ multiplex PCR assay. For the multiplex PCR, a mixture combining 60 forward primers for TCR Vbeta segments and 13 reverse primers for TCR Jbeta segments was used. Amplification of the CDR3 region of rearranged TCR beta genes was performed with a multiplex PCR assay on genomic DNA. Amplified TCR beta libraries were sequenced as 87-base-pair reads on the Illumina HiSeq System. The authors' pipeline ran thus. A later analysis tallied 70 million to 100 million unique TCR beta chains across the 666 repertoires, and around 9.9 million of those chains were shared by two or more donors. Raw reads were error-corrected and collapsed into unique sequences by a nearest-neighbor algorithm in which closely related sequences were merged to remove PCR and sequencing errors. V, D and J gene segments were assigned by aligning CDR3 sequences to IMGT reference sequences. For a sequence to be retained, at least a six-nucleotide match to both a V gene segment and a J gene segment was required. Rearrangements were called productive when the CDR3 lacked stop codons and stayed in frame with V and J; all others were non-productive. CDR3 was defined by IMGT convention, running from the second conserved V-encoded cysteine to the conserved J-encoded phenylalanine. The earlier analysis of 587 of the donors excluded any sequence lacking an unambiguous match to a single V gene segment. In an earlier analysis of approximately 560 of the donors, a V segment was called functional when productive rearrangements were above 56.7%, and segregating when the standard deviation between donors exceeded 5%. A statistical classification framework was developed to diagnose cytomegalovirus status using the catalog of TCR beta chain sequences. In a later analysis, TCR nucleotide sequences were compared against IMGT/GENE-DB human TR gene sequences so that V and J genes could be assigned. The TCRdist pipeline was used in a later analysis to assign CDR3 sequences and most-parsimonious VDJ recombination scenarios. In a later analysis, each TCR beta chain was defined by its CDR3 amino acid sequence together with its V-gene family, and reads without a unique V-gene family were excluded. As a way to deal with suspected cross-contamination and a sequencing artifact, a later analysis dropped 500 to 700 nucleotide sequences that were highly shared and had low generation probability. In a later analysis, a clonal expansion index was calculated for each public chain from normalized within-repertoire ranks of inferred template counts. A later analysis computed generation probabilities with a VDJ recombination model fitted to out-of-frame rearrangements, and checked the results against IGoR. In a later analysis, hypergeometric tests were used to score TCR-TCR, TCR-HLA and TCR-CMV co-occurrence, with a repertoire-size bias correction applied to TCR pairs. A later analysis estimated false discovery rates by permuting HLA or CMV assignments 20 times. In a later analysis, co-occurring TCRs were grouped using DBSCAN, and TCRdist sequence similarity was added for clustering within HLA-allele-positive subsets. Repertoires with fewer than 30,000 or more than 120,000 public chains, plus five repertoires with anomalous nucleotide sharing, were excluded from co-occurrence clustering. As stored in TCRdb, this immuneACCESS dataset retains in-frame rearrangements with V and J assigned. A fraction of the clones does not appear; measured against another copy, unresolved V genes explain less than half of the discrepancy, and the remainder lacks a known reason. D and trimming were read from the DNA, whereas the V and J calls and clone size are those reported in that table. This sample holds some 93,000 clones; approximately 69% were observed only once. The top ten hold 5.5% to 6.5% of the sample.

In regard to this clone: The target of this receptor is not known. Base qualities are missing; no much larger clone stands one base away.

The cohort consisted of 600 to 750 healthy bone marrow donors. All cohort members were sampled while nominally healthy, although unrecorded immune exposures were likely present. The donor tested CMV seropositive and was one of the 289 seropositive cohort members. A peripheral blood sample was collected from each donor, and TCR beta sequencing was performed on peripheral blood mononuclear cells. Genomic DNA extraction from the blood cell samples was performed with the Qiagen DNeasy Blood Extraction Kit. The clonotype originates from a boy between 10 and 17 years old in good health and CMV-seropositive. The specimen was PBMCs.

DNA sequence: TGTGCCAGCAGCTGGAACAGCGGGAGCTCCTACAATGAGCAGTTCTTC. This codes for CASSWNSGSSYNEQFF. The sequence joins TRBV7-9 to TRBJ2-1; 8 central nucleotides agree with TRBD2. After removal of 4 bases from V and 0 bases from J, the junction retains 5 bases not matched to a gene. Spanning cysteine to phenylalanine, the CDR3 consists of 16 amino acids. Of all the DNA, just the CDR3 is kept, 48 bases in frame from base 1. Based on the germline V gene (reference sequence), the CDR1 and CDR2 sequences are SEHNR and FQNEAQ.